Sequencing of this T cell receptor (beta chain) was carried out in a study of T cells after yellow fever vaccination. This clonotype was seen only a few times. One entry per CDR3 protein results from TCRdb running MiXCR on the 5' RACE reads. The sample contains 300,000 or so distinct CDR3 sequences, around 8.1% of which appear only once. Per germline, CDR1 SGHTA and CDR2 FQGNSA. The CDR3 loop spans 15 amino acids. The J segment lost 2 bases and the V segment lost 1 base, leaving 4 bases of the junction unmatched. The sequences come from PBMCs, collected roughly seven weeks after the first yellow fever vaccination. This chain connects TRBV7-2 to TRBJ2-5, with 7 positions matching TRBD1. This clonotype was obtained from a man aged 18 to 30 who received the YFV17D yellow fever vaccine. The CDR3 DNA reads as TGTGCCAGCAGCTTAGTTTCCAGGGGGCAAGAGACCCAGTACTTC. This gives the protein CASSLVSRGQETQYF.